This T cell receptor beta chain was obtained from a study of shared clonotypes between healthy human individuals. Study-level findings and limits: A handful of donors shared approximately 5% of their naive CD4 clonotypes. Larger estimated richness was generally seen in naive subsets than in memory subsets.

Note on this clone: Its antigen is unknown.

In the CD4+ fraction, cells were divided into CD45RA+ naive and CD45RA-negative memory subsets. Across several immunoSEQ plates, the genomic DNA of each subset was split evenly. Here immunoSEQ multiplex PCR was the method, and the copy in TCRdb shows in-frame clones only, minus some. The sample shows some 2.1 million clones, roughly 94% of them seen only once. Germline V lookup: CDR1 MDHEN, CDR2 SYDVKM. J lost 9 bases, V lost 6 bases, and 18 bases had no gene match. The CDR3 is 18 amino acids. The receptor's source is a man aged 18 to 29 in good health. The chain employs TRBV28 and TRBJ2-3, with 13 nucleotides matching TRBD2. The sample was naive CD4+ T cells sorted from blood. Documented subset: CD45RA+ positively selected. This CDR3 reads CASSGLAGARINSATQYF. DNA of the CDR3: TGTGCCAGCAGCGGACTAGCGGGGGCGCGGATAAATTCTGCCACGCAGTATTTT.